This TCR beta chain was obtained from a study of blood T cell repertoires in COVID-19. Whole-study context: From T cells, B-cell-depleted T cells, or PBMCs came the material, which was cDNA or gDNA.

The ends were cut back, 7 bases at V and 0 bases at J, with 13 bases in the middle. Germline-derived CDR1 and CDR2 are MNHNY and SVGAGI (reference sequence). CDR3 size: 14 residues. Per the study methods: Quantification of nucleated cells was approximated via reference gene primer amplification. The repertoire was sequenced with immunoSEQ multiplex PCR; TCRdb's copy has only in-frame clones and lacks some. V and J calls and clone size are given by that table; D and trimming were obtained from the DNA. The sample carries hundreds of thousands of clones, roughly 86% recorded once. The chain is built from TRBV6-6 and TRBJ2-7, with D possibly TRBD1 on 5 matching bases. Sequencing input: peripheral blood. This receptor was obtained from a man in his 60s with acute or convalescent COVID-19. The CDR3 reads CASKAGHGSYEQYF. The CDR3 DNA reads as TGTGCCAGCAAGGCAGGACACGGCTCCTACGAGCAGTACTTC.